This T cell receptor beta chain derives from a study of CD8+CD57+ T cells in acquired aplastic anemia. Whole-study context: Average DNA yield from sorted CD4+ and CD8+ cells was about 3 ug.

There are 16 residues in the CDR3. V shed 3 bases and J 8 bases; nucleotides not matched to a gene: 5. Germline assignment: CDR1 KGHDR and CDR2 SFDVKD. This clonotype was counted only a few times. Its target is not known. Previously, flow cytometry had revealed CD8+CD57+ cell expansion in the patients chosen for sequencing. Both TCR beta VDJ combination and CDR3 sequence profiling were carried out. Genomic DNA was the template for this profiling. TCRdb passed the reads through MiXCR, listing each CDR3 protein once. This table holds 200,000 to 300,000 distinct CDR3 sequences, 82% found once. Study-wide results and caveats: Controls and patients did not differ significantly in CD8+ Simpson's diversity. Between patients and controls, about 31 CD8+ CDR3 sequences were found in common.

Sample: sorted CD4+, CD8+, or CD8+CD57+ T cells (not recorded which) from PBMCs. This chain connects TRBV24-1 to TRBJ2-1; 14 bases align to TRBD2. The receptor's source is a human donor with aplastic anemia. The CDR3 coding sequence is TGTGCCACCAGTGATGGGACTAGCGGGAGTAGGGATGAGCAGTTCTTC. Residues: CATSDGTSGSRDEQFF.